This entry features one TCR beta chain sequence. Its antigen remains unidentified. TCRdb keeps only in-frame clones here, not all; method: immunoSEQ multiplex PCR. The sample lists roughly 100,000 clones; 65% to 90% were seen once. Time point noted: baseline pretreatment blood. The treatment: 15 Gy SBRT to primary tumor, nephrectomy 4 weeks later. The CDR3 length is 15 residues. CDR1 and CDR2 (germline): MNHEY, SVGAGI. Trimming took off 3 bases at V and 2 bases at J, with 13 bases between the two ends. The record originates from a study of radiation and T cells in renal cell carcinoma. General study results and limits: From baseline, blood top tumor clonotypes peaked at 2 weeks post-radiation.

The chain is built from TRBV6-5 and TRBJ2-5; possibly TRBD1 or TRBD2 for D (5 bases each). The sequencing here drew on blood, taken from a patient whose treatment included radiotherapy and nephrectomy. The sequence came from a man in his fifties or sixties with renal cell carcinoma. The CDR3 region is CASSYSGTQQETQYF. CDR3 bases: TGTGCCAGCAGTTATTCCGGGACCCAACAAGAGACCCAGTACTTC.